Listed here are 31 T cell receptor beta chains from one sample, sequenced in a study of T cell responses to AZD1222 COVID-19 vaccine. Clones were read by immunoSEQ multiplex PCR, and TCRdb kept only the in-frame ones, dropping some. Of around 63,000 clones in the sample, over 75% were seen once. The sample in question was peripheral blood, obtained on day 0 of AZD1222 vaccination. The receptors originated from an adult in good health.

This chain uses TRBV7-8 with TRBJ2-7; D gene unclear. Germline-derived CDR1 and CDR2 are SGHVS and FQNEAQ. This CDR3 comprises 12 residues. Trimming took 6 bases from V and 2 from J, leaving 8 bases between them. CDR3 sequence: CASRSVTYEQYF. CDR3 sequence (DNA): TGTGCCAGCAGATCCGTTACCTACGAGCAGTACTTC.

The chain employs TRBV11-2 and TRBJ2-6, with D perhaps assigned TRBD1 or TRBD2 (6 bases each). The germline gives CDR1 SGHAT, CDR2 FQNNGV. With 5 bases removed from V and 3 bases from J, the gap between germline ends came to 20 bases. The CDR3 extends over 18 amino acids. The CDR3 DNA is TGTGCCAGCAGCCGGCCGGGACTGGGGGCGGGTGGGGCCAACGTCCTGACTTTC. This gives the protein CASSRPGLGAGGANVLTF.

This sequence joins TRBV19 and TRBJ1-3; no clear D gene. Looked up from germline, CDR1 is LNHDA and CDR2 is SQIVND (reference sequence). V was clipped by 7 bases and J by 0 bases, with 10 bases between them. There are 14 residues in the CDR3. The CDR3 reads CASTTTVSGNTIYF. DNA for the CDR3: TGTGCCAGTACCACAACAGTCTCTGGAAACACCATATATTTT.

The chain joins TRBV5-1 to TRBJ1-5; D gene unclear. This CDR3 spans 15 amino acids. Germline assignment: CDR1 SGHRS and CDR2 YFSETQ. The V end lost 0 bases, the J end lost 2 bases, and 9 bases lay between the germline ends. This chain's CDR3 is CASSLAQMGNQPQHF. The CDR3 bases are TGCGCCAGCAGCTTGGCCCAGATGGGCAATCAGCCCCAGCATTTT.

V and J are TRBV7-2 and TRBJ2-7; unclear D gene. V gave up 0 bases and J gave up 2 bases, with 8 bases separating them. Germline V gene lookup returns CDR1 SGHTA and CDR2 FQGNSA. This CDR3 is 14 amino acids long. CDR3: CASSLAQLTYEQYF. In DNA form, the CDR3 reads TGTGCCAGCAGCTTAGCCCAGCTCACCTACGAGCAGTACTTC.

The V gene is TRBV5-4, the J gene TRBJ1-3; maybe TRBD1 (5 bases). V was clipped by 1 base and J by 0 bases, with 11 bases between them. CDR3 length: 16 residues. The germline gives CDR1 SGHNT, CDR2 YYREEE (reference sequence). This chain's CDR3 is CASSLIAGPSGNTIYF. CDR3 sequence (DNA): TGTGCCAGCAGCTTGATTGCGGGACCCTCTGGAAACACCATATATTTT.

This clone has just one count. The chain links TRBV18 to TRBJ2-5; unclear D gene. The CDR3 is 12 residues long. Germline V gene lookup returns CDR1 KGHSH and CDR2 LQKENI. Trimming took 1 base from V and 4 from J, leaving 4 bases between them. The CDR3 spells CASSPRGETQYF. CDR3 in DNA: TGTGCCAGCTCACCACGGGGAGAGACCCAGTACTTC.

The CDR3 here is CASSGRTDLNGYTF. Written as DNA, the CDR3 is TGTGCCAGCAGTGGGAGGACAGATCTAAATGGCTACACCTTC. The chain combines TRBV2 with TRBJ1-2, with D perhaps TRBD1 (6 bases). Per the germline V gene, CDR1 is SNHLY and CDR2 is FYNNEI. This CDR3 has 14 residues. V lost 4 bases and J lost 6, with 15 bases in between.

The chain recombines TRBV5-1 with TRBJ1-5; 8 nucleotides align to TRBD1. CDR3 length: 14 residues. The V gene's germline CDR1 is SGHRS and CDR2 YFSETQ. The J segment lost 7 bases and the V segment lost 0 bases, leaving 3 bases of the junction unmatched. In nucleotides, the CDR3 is TGCGCCAGCAGCTTGGGCACAGGGGGACAGCCCCAGCATTTT. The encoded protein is CASSLGTGGQPQHF.

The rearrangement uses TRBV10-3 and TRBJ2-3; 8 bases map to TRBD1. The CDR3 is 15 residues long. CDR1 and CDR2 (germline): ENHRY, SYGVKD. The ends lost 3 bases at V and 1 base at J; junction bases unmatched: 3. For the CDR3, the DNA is TGTGCCATCAGTGACCCGACAGGGGGCACAGATACGCAGTATTTT. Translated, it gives CAISDPTGGTDTQYF.

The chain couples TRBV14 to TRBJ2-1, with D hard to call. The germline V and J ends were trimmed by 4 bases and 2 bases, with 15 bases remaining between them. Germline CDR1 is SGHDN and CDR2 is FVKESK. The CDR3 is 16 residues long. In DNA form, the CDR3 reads TGTGCCAGCAGCCCCCGTGGGGTATTGGCCTACAATGAGCAGTTCTTC. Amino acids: CASSPRGVLAYNEQFF.

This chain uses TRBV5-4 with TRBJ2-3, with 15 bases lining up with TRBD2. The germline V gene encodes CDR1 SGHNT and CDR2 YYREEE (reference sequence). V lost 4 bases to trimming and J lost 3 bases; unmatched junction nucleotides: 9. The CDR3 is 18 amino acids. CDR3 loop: CASSRTSGGAGVTDTQYF. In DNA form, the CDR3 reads TGTGCCAGCAGCAGGACTAGCGGGGGGGCCGGGGTGACAGATACGCAGTATTTT.

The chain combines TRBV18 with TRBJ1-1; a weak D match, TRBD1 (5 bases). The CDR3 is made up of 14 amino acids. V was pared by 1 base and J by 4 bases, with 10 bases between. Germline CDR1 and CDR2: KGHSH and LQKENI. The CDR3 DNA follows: TGTGCCAGCTCACCACAACAGGTCGCCACTGAAGCTTTCTTT. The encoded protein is CASSPQQVATEAFF.

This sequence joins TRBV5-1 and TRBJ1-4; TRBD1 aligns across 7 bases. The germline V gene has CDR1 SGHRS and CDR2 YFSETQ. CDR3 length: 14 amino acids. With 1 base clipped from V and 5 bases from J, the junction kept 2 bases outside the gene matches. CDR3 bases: TGCGCCAGCAGCTTGCAGGGGGAAAATGAAAAACTGTTTTTT. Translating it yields CASSLQGENEKLFF.

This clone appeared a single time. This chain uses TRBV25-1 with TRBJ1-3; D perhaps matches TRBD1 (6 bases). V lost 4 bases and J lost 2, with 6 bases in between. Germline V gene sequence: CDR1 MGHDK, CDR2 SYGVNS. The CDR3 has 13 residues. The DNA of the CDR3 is TGTGCCAGCAGTGGGGGGCCTGGAAACACCATATATTTT. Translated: CASSGGPGNTIYF.

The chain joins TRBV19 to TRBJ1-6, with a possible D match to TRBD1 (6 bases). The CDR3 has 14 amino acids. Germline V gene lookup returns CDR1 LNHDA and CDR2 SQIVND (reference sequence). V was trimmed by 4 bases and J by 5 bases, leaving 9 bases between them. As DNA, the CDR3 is TGTGCCAGTAGTACCAGGACAGATAATTCACCCCTCCACTTT. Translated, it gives CASSTRTDNSPLHF.

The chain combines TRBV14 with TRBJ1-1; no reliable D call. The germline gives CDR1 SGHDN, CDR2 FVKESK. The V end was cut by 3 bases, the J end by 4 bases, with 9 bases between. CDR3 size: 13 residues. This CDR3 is CASSQQVVTEAFF. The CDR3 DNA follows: TGTGCCAGCAGCCAGCAGGTTGTCACTGAAGCTTTCTTT.

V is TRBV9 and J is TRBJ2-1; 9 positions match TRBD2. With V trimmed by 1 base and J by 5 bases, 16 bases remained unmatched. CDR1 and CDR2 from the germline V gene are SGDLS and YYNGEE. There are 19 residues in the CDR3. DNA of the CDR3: TGTGCCAGCAGCGTAACTGAAAGGGCGGCTAGCGGGGTCCACAATGAGCAGTTCTTC. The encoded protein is CASSVTERAASGVHNEQFF.

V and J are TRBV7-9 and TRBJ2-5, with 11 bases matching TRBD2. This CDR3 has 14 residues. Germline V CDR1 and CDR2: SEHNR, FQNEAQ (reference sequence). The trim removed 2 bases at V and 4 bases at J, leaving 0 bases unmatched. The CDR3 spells CASSLLAGGETQYF. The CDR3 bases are TGTGCCAGCAGCTTACTAGCGGGGGGAGAGACCCAGTACTTC.

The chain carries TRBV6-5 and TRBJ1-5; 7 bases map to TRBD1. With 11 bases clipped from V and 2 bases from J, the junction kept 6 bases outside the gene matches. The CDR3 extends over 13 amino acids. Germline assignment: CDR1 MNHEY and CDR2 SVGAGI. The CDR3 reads CAGSGTGNQPQHF. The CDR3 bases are TGTGCCGGCTCCGGGACAGGCAATCAGCCCCAGCATTTT.

The CDR3 sequence: CASSLQGAPGAFF. CDR3 DNA sequence: TGTGCCAGCAGTCTACAGGGGGCGCCGGGAGCTTTCTTT. The V and J genes are TRBV6-5 and TRBJ1-1, with TRBD1 matching 9 bases. V shed 5 bases, J shed 10 bases, and the junction held 8 bases outside the gene matches. Per germline, CDR1 MNHEY and CDR2 SVGAGI. This CDR3 comprises 13 residues.

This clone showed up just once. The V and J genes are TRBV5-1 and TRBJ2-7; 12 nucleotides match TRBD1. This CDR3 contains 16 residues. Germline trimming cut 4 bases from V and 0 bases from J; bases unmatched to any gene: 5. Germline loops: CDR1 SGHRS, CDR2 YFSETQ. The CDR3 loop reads CASSAGTGGLSYEQYF. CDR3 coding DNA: TGCGCCAGCAGCGCTGGGACAGGGGGCCTCTCCTACGAGCAGTACTTC.

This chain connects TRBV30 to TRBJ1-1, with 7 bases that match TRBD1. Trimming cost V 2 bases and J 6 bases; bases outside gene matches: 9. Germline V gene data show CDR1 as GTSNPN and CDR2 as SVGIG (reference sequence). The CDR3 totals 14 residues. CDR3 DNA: TGTGCCTGGAGTCGGACAGGATTATACGCTGAAGCTTTCTTT. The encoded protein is CAWSRTGLYAEAFF.

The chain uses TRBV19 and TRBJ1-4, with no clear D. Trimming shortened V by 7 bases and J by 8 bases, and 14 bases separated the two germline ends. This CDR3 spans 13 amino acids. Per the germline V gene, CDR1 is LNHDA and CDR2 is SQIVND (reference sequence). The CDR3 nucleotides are TGTGCCAGTAATCGGGGAACGGGCGAAAAACTGTTTTTT. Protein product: CASNRGTGEKLFF.

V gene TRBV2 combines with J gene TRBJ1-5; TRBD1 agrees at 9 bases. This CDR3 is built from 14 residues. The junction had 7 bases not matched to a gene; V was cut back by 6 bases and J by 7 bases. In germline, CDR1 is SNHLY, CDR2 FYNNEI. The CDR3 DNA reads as TGTGCCAGCAGGGGTTGGACAGGGGAACAGCCCCAGCATTTT. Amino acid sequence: CASRGWTGEQPQHF.

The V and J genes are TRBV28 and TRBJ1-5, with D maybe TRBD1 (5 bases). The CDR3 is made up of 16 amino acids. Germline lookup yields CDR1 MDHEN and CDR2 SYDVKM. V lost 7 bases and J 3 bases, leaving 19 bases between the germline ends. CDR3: CASTVTGTVDNQPQHF. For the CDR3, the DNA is TGTGCCAGCACCGTCACCGGGACGGTCGACAATCAGCCCCAGCATTTT.

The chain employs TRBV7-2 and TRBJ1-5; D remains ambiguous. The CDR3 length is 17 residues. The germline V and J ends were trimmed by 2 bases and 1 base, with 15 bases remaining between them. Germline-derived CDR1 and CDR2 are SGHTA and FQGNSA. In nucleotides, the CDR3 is TGTGCCAGCAGCTTAAACCCCCTCCCGGGAAGCAATCAGCCCCAGCATTTT. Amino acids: CASSLNPLPGSNQPQHF. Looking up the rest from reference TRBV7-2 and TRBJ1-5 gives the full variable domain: GAGVSQSPSNKVTEKGKDVELRCDPISGHTALYWYRQSLGQGLEFLIYFQGNSAPDKSGLPSDRFSAERTGGSVSTLTIQRTQQEDSAVYLCASSLNPLPGSNQPQHFGDGTRLSIL.

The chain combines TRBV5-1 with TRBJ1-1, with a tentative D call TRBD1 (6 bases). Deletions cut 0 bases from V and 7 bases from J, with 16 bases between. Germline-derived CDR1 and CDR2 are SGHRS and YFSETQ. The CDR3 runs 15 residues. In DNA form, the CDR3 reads TGCGCCAGCAGCTTGGAACTGGGGGCGCCCGGTGAAGCTTTCTTT. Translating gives CASSLELGAPGEAFF.

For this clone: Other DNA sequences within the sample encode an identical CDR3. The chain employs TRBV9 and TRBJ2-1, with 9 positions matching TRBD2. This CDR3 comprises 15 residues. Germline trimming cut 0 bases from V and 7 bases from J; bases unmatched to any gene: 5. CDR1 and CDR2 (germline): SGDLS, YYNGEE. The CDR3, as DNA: TGTGCCAGCAGCGTAGGCGGGGGGGCAGGTAATGAGCAGTTCTTC. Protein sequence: CASSVGGGAGNEQFF.

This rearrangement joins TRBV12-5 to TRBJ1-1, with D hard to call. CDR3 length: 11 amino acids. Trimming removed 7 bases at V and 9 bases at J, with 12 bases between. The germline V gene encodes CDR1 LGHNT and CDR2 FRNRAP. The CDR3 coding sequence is TGTGCTAGTGCCTCCCAGAACCAAGCTTTCTTT. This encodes CASASQNQAFF.

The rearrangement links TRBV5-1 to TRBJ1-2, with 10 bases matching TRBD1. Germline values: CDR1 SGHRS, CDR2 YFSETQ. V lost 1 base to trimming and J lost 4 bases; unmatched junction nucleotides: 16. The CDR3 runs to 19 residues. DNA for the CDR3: TGCGCCAGCAGCTTGAAAGAGACAGGGGGCCTCGGATTAGTCTATGGCTACACCTTC. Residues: CASSLKETGGLGLVYGYTF.